This T cell receptor (beta chain) is from a study of TIL therapy for anti-PD-1-resistant metastatic lung cancer. Regarding the study as a whole: Patients were highly selected, enriched for treatment-naive, never-smoker and oncogene-addicted cases.

Noted time point: pre-treatment sample, taken before nivolumab and TIL therapy. The immunoSEQ assay was v3. Assay used: immunoSEQ multiplex PCR; TCRdb lists only in-frame clones, some missing. This table holds 25,000 to 40,000 clones, about 79% found once. Germline CDR1 is SGHAT and CDR2 is FQDESV (reference sequence). This CDR3 contains 14 residues. V was clipped by 5 bases and J by 5 bases; unmatched bases: 4. Worth noting for this clone: Its antigen is still unknown.

This sequence joins TRBV11-1 and TRBJ2-5; 11 bases align to TRBD1. The sample here was blood, taken at baseline. This clonotype was sampled from a woman between 30 and 80 years old with non-small cell lung cancer. The CDR3 region is CASSVGQGAETQYF. The CDR3 coding sequence is TGTGCCAGCAGCGTCGGACAGGGGGCTGAGACCCAGTACTTC.